This TCR beta chain was recovered during a study of CXCR3-negative and CXCR3-positive naive CD8 T cells. Findings and caveats of the study: Researchers reported similar TRBV-TRBJ usage in naive CXCR3-negative and CXCR3-positive cells, though memory differed.

Of note for this clonotype: The antigen is not known.

The CDR3 has 11 amino acids. Germline V gives CDR1 MNHEY, CDR2 SVGEGT. The libraries of TRB cDNA were constructed through 5' RACE using UMI labels. Reprocessing the 5' RACE reads, TCRdb reports a single entry for every CDR3 protein and omits DNA. Recorded here are around 50,000 distinct CDR3 sequences; the top ten clones represent 2% to 3%. What was sequenced was naive CXCR3- CD8+ T cells from blood. Subset: CD45RO-CCR7+CD27+CD95- naive CD8+ T cells lacking CXCR3 (TNR3-). The rearrangement joins TRBV6-2 or TRBV6-3 to TRBJ2-7. The sequence derives from a human donor in good health. Some clones in this sample may be carry-over from other donors' samples. The CDR3 spells CASSATYEQYF.